Each of the 24 T cell receptor beta chains below was sequenced from the same sample in a study of T-cell memory formation after mild COVID-19. TCRdb used MiXCR to reprocess the 5' RACE reads, holding one entry per CDR3 protein. The table has 470,000 or so distinct CDR3 sequences, about 19% seen once. The sequenced material came from PBMCs or a T cell subset sorted from them (not recorded which). These TCRs come from an adult woman who had mild COVID-19 (a few samples of this study predate the infection). Cell type and time point are not known.

This clonotype has only a few counts. The V call is TRBV29-1, the J call TRBJ2-7; D unclear. CDR1 and CDR2 from the germline V gene are SQVTM and ANQGSEA. Between the trimmed V and J ends, which lost 1 base and 0 bases, there was a span of 13 bases. The CDR3 has 15 residues. The CDR3 here is CSVEVAGRNSYEQYF. The CDR3 region has the DNA TGCAGCGTTGAAGTCGCTGGGCGGAACTCCTACGAGCAGTACTTC.

This clonotype has just a few counts. V usage is TRBV12-3 or TRBV12-4 and J usage is TRBJ2-1, with 8 bases aligning to TRBD2. The length of the CDR3 is 10 residues. Trimming took 5 bases from V and 15 from J; bases not matched to a gene: 3. Written as DNA, the CDR3 is TGTGCCAGCAGTAGGACTAGCCTGTTCTTC. Residues: CASSRTSLFF.

The V call is TRBV27, the J call TRBJ2-7; no clear D gene. The CDR3 extends over 13 amino acids. Trimming shortened V by 5 bases and J by 3 bases, and 11 bases separated the two germline ends. CDR1 is MNHEY and CDR2 is SMNVEV in the germline V gene (reference sequence). CDR3 DNA: TGTGCCAGCAGTCCAGCCCCTATCTACGAGCAGTACTTC. Translation: CASSPAPIYEQYF.

This clonotype was seen only a few times. The CDR3 DNA is TGCAGTGCTAGGACCCCTGACAGGAGACGGTGGCAGTTCTTC. Protein: CSARTPDRRRWQFF. This rearrangement joins TRBV20-1 to TRBJ2-1, with D perhaps TRBD1 (6 bases). The CDR3 loop spans 14 amino acids. Germline V lookup: CDR1 DFQATT, CDR2 SNEGSKA (reference sequence). The ends were cut back, 3 bases at V and 12 bases at J, with 21 bases in the middle.

This clonotype has only a few counts. V is TRBV19 and J is TRBJ2-2; 11 bases agree with TRBD2. After removal of 6 bases from V and 5 bases from J, the junction contained 11 bases not matched to a gene. Germline V lookup: CDR1 LNHDA, CDR2 SQIVND (reference sequence). The CDR3 spans 17 residues. The CDR3 is CASRNSGGALRTGELFF. The DNA for the CDR3 is TGTGCCAGTAGAAATAGCGGGGGGGCCTTAAGGACCGGGGAGCTGTTTTTT.

This clonotype was detected once. The chain employs TRBV4-3 and TRBJ2-6, with 8 nucleotides matching TRBD1. CDR1 is LGHNA, CDR2 YSLEER, per germline. With V trimmed by 0 bases and J by 3 bases, 7 bases remained unmatched. This CDR3 has 18 residues. CDR3 protein: CASSQDPQGAGGANVLTF. The DNA for the CDR3 is TGCGCCAGCAGCCAAGATCCGCAGGGGGCTGGTGGGGCCAACGTCCTGACTTTC.

This clonotype was found a few times. The V and J genes are TRBV3-1 and TRBJ1-2, with D perhaps matching TRBD1 (5 bases). Trimming stripped 0 bases from V and 2 bases from J, with 7 bases between. CDR3 length: 14 amino acids. Germline V CDR1 and CDR2: LGHDT, YNNKEL (reference sequence). The CDR3 region has the DNA TGTGCCAGCAGCCAAGATGGGACGAACTATGGCTACACCTTC. Its translation: CASSQDGTNYGYTF. Full variable domain (rest looked up from reference TRBV3-1 and TRBJ1-2): DTAVSQTPKYLVTQMGNDKSIKCEQNLGHDTMYWYKQDSKKFLKIMFSYNNKELIINETVPNRFSPKSPDKAHLNLHINSLELGDSAVYFCASSQDGTNYGYTFGSGTRLTVV.

The chain couples TRBV7-9 to TRBJ1-1; 8 bases map to TRBD1. Unmatched junction bases numbered 7, after V lost 4 bases and J lost 3 bases. This CDR3 is 15 amino acids long. Germline lookup yields CDR1 SEHNR and CDR2 FQNEAQ (reference sequence). The CDR3 region is CASSYGQGPHTEAFF. The CDR3 bases are TGTGCCAGCAGCTATGGACAGGGTCCACACACTGAAGCTTTCTTT. Filled out from reference TRBV7-9 and TRBJ1-1, the complete variable domain reads DTGVSQNPRHKITKRGQNVTFRCDPISEHNRLYWYRQTLGQGPEFLTYFQNEAQLEKSRLLSDRFSAERPKGSFSTLEIQRTEQGDSAMYLCASSYGQGPHTEAFFGQGTRLTVV.

This clonotype was observed a handful of times. V is TRBV18 and J is TRBJ2-1, with 8 bases that match TRBD2. From germline, CDR1 is KGHSH and CDR2 LQKENI. This CDR3 has 15 amino acids. Unmatched junction bases numbered 7, after V lost 2 bases and J lost 7 bases. CDR3 DNA: TGTGCCAGCTCACCAGCAGCGGGAGTGTGGAATGAGCAGTTCTTC. As protein: CASSPAAGVWNEQFF.

This chain uses TRBV5-1 with TRBJ2-1; D might be TRBD2 (5 bases). V shed 4 bases and J shed 0 bases, with 11 bases lying between them. The CDR3 has 15 amino acids. Looked up from germline, CDR1 is SGHRS and CDR2 is YFSETQ. The CDR3 DNA reads as TGCGCCAGCAGCCAGACGGGAATCTCCTACAATGAGCAGTTCTTC. Its translation is CASSQTGISYNEQFF.

The chain uses TRBV30 and TRBJ1-2; no clear D. Trimming left V 2 bases short and J 6 bases short, with 13 bases between. Germline loops: CDR1 GTSNPN, CDR2 SVGIG (reference sequence). The CDR3 spans 13 residues. This CDR3 is CAWSPMQSNGYTF. The DNA of the CDR3 is TGTGCCTGGAGTCCTATGCAGAGTAATGGCTACACCTTC.

This chain links TRBV20-1 with TRBJ2-3; TRBD2 matches 10 bases. CDR3 size: 14 residues. The germline V gene has CDR1 DFQATT and CDR2 SNEGSKA (reference sequence). The J segment lost 2 bases and the V segment lost 5 bases, leaving 4 bases of the junction unmatched. This CDR3 reads CSAQLAGSTDTQYF. CDR3 DNA: TGCAGTGCTCAACTAGCGGGATCCACAGATACGCAGTATTTT.

This clonotype was counted between two and nine times. The gene calls are TRBV2 and TRBJ2-5; the D is unclear. Trimming shortened V by 4 bases and J by 4 bases, and 4 bases separated the two germline ends. Germline lookup yields CDR1 SNHLY and CDR2 FYNNEI. This CDR3 region has 11 residues. The CDR3 region has the DNA TGTGCCAGCAGTGTCCCAGAGACCCAGTACTTC. Translation: CASSVPETQYF.

This clonotype has only a few counts. The chain employs TRBV5-1 and TRBJ2-1; unclear D gene. Trimming stripped 4 bases from V and 6 bases from J, with 17 bases between. The CDR3 runs 15 residues. Germline values: CDR1 SGHRS, CDR2 YFSETQ. CDR3 loop: CASSPALSQVNEQFF. The CDR3 DNA reads as TGCGCCAGCAGCCCGGCGCTCAGCCAGGTCAATGAGCAGTTCTTC.

In nucleotides, the CDR3 is TGTGCCAGCAGCCCAGTTCTCGGACAGGGAGTCTACGAGCAGTACTTC. It is translated as CASSPVLGQGVYEQYF. V usage is TRBV3-1 and J usage is TRBJ2-7; 8 bases agree with TRBD1. The CDR3 is made up of 16 amino acids. CDR1 and CDR2 (germline): LGHDT, YNNKEL (reference sequence). With 4 bases clipped from V and 3 bases from J, the junction kept 11 bases outside the gene matches.

J is TRBJ1-1 and V is TRBV7-8; D call uncertain. Germline V gives CDR1 SGHVS, CDR2 FQNEAQ. Trimming shortened V by 0 bases and J by 11 bases, and 13 bases separated the two germline ends. CDR3 length: 13 amino acids. CDR3 loop: CASSLARDTPAFF. The CDR3 nucleotides read TGTGCCAGCAGCTTAGCACGTGACACTCCGGCTTTCTTT. The entire variable domain, with the rest obtained from reference TRBV7-8 and TRBJ1-1, is as follows: GAGVSQSPRYKVAKRGQDVALRCDPISGHVSLFWYQQALGQGPEFLTYFQNEAQLDKSGLPSDRFFAERPEGSVSTLKIQRTQQEDSAVYLCASSLARDTPAFFGQGTRLTVV.

The gene calls are TRBV25-1 and TRBJ1-2; 7 positions agree with TRBD1. The CDR3 spans 13 residues. Germline-derived CDR1 and CDR2 are MGHDK and SYGVNS. Unmatched junction bases numbered 3, after V lost 3 bases and J lost 5 bases. The CDR3: CASSERQGYGYTF. The CDR3 coding sequence is TGTGCCAGCAGTGAGCGACAGGGATATGGCTACACCTTC.

This clonotype appeared a few times. J is TRBJ1-5 and V is TRBV5-1; D unclear. There are 15 residues in the CDR3. CDR1 is SGHRS and CDR2 is YFSETQ in the germline V gene. The V end was cut by 4 bases, the J end by 3 bases, with 14 bases between. This chain's CDR3 is CASSPGAGDNQPQHF. In DNA form, the CDR3 reads TGCGCCAGCAGCCCTGGAGCAGGTGACAATCAGCCCCAGCATTTT.

This chain connects TRBV9 to TRBJ2-5, with D perhaps TRBD1 (5 bases). CDR1 is SGDLS, CDR2 YYNGEE, per germline. Trimming removed 0 bases from V and 5 bases from J, with 11 bases in between. CDR3 length equals 14 residues. CDR3 protein: CASSVGPGSETQYF. CDR3 DNA: TGTGCCAGCAGCGTAGGGCCAGGGTCGGAGACCCAGTACTTC.

This chain links TRBV24-1 with TRBJ1-5; D possibly corresponds to TRBD1 (5 bases). Deletions cut 6 bases from V and 0 bases from J, with 8 bases between. Germline CDR1 KGHDR, CDR2 SFDVKD. CDR3 size: 14 residues. CDR3 DNA sequence: TGTGCCACCAGTAAGGGGTATAGCAATCAGCCCCAGCATTTT. Amino acids: CATSKGYSNQPQHF.

This chain links TRBV7-2 with TRBJ2-3; D call uncertain. Looked up from germline, CDR1 is SGHTA and CDR2 is FQGNSA. This CDR3 spans 14 amino acids. Trimming stripped 1 base from V and 5 bases from J, with 10 bases between. As DNA, the CDR3 is TGTGCCAGCAGCTTAGATTATAAAGGAGATACGCAGTATTTT. Translating gives CASSLDYKGDTQYF.

This clonotype was seen repeatedly, ten times or more. This rearrangement joins TRBV5-5 to TRBJ2-7, with 7 bases that match TRBD2. The CDR3 consists of 19 residues. Germline V gives CDR1 SGHKS, CDR2 YYEKEE (reference sequence). V dropped 0 bases and J dropped 4; count of bases not matched to a gene: 19. For the CDR3, the DNA is TGTGCCAGCAGCTTGGTAAGGCGCGTGGCGGGAGCCTCCGGTTACGAGCAGTACTTC. It yields the protein CASSLVRRVAGASGYEQYF.

This clonotype was picked up a small number of times. V usage is TRBV10-3 and J usage is TRBJ1-1; D gene uncertain. Germline V gene data show CDR1 as ENHRY and CDR2 as SYGVKD. Trimming took 2 bases from V and 1 from J, leaving 8 bases between them. This CDR3 is built from 14 residues. DNA for the CDR3: TGTGCCATCAGTGAGGGCCCAGGGAACACTGAAGCTTTCTTT. This translates into CAISEGPGNTEAFF.

This chain's CDR3 is CASSRYAGSAMGEQFF. CDR3 DNA: TGTGCCAGCAGCCGATATGCCGGGAGCGCCATGGGTGAGCAGTTCTTC. The chain carries TRBV7-2 and TRBJ2-1; perhaps TRBD2 as D (6 bases). V gave up 5 bases and J gave up 9 bases, with 23 bases separating them. The germline CDR1 and CDR2 sequences are SGHTA and FQGNSA. The CDR3 is made up of 16 amino acids.